This T cell receptor (beta chain) was recorded in a study of cytomegalovirus exposure and HLA in healthy donors. Study observations and caveats: There were a few CMV-associated chains whose specificity for CMV antigens was confirmed in vitro. Despite most TCR sequences being rare, some public TCRs occurred in many donors. A later analysis by the authors found several of the most significant clusters apparently linked to common viral pathogens.

As regards this clone: As yet, its antigen is unknown.

V lost 4 bases and J lost 5, with 21 bases in between. CDR1 is SGHRS, CDR2 YFSETQ, per germline. CDR3 length equals 16 residues. The primer mix had 60 Vbeta and 13 Jbeta primers. Under the authors' procedure: Per a later analysis, the number of unique TCR beta chains was some 82 million, of which around 9.9 million were shared. Using immunoSEQ multiplex PCR, the repertoire was profiled, and TCRdb retains in-frame clones only, with some absent. V, J and clone size are those of that table, while D and trimming were read from the DNA. The table shows over 150,000 clones, with 77% occurring only once. The J gene is TRBJ1-2, the V gene TRBV5-1, with D possibly TRBD1 on 5 matching bases. Sequenced: PBMCs. This sequence was found in a woman in her twenties or thirties in good health and CMV-seropositive. This CDR3 is CASSLDRANFQYGYTF. The CDR3 nucleotides are TGCGCCAGCAGCCTTGACAGAGCTAATTTCCAATATGGCTACACCTTC.